These T cell receptor beta chains were read from a single sample in a study of T cells after yellow fever vaccination. A single record per CDR3 protein comes from TCRdb applying MiXCR to the 5' RACE reads. The sample carries a few hundred thousand distinct CDR3 sequences, roughly 17% recorded once. The source was PBMCs, collected 5 to 6 days after the first yellow fever vaccination. Receptor source: a man between 18 and 35 years old who received the YFV17D yellow fever vaccine. Each CDR3 is given with its conserved first and last residue. Each record gives: D gene, J gene, V gene, CDR3 protein. A D gene is named only where the DNA matches it firmly.

d_call: -; j_call: TRBJ2-1; v_call: TRBV6-5; cdr3_aa: CASSYPGSSDEQFF
d_call: -; j_call: TRBJ2-5; v_call: TRBV12-5; cdr3_aa: CASGWGHQETQYF
d_call: -; j_call: TRBJ2-7; v_call: TRBV6-5; cdr3_aa: CASSNPDSRYEQYF
d_call: -; j_call: TRBJ2-1; v_call: TRBV7-2; cdr3_aa: CASSFAGAPEHEQFF
d_call: TRBD1; j_call: TRBJ2-3; v_call: TRBV20-1; cdr3_aa: CSACPLEQGETDTQYF
d_call: -; j_call: TRBJ2-7; v_call: TRBV6-1; cdr3_aa: CASSKQGNYEQYF
d_call: -; j_call: TRBJ2-5; v_call: TRBV7-6; cdr3_aa: CASSPINIKGTRNSRTETQYF
d_call: TRBD2; j_call: TRBJ2-2; v_call: TRBV6-2/TRBV6-3; cdr3_aa: CASTTVGGTGELFF
d_call: -; j_call: TRBJ2-5; v_call: TRBV12-5; cdr3_aa: CASAPEVSYQETQYF
d_call: -; j_call: TRBJ1-5; v_call: TRBV7-9; cdr3_aa: CASSPDTYNQPQHF
d_call: -; j_call: TRBJ2-7; v_call: TRBV10-3; cdr3_aa: CAISASSTYEQYF